What follows is one T cell receptor (beta chain) and its context. What antigen it recognizes has not been identified. No quality values exist for individual bases; no much larger clone is one base distant. Per the germline V gene, SGHDN is the CDR1 and FVKESK is the CDR2. The CDR3 contains 13 residues, cysteine and phenylalanine counted. This entry keeps only the CDR3 DNA: 39 bases, framed from base 1. The junction carries 9 bases between V and J, which are trimmed by 4 bases and 4 bases respectively. Blood RNA was extracted from unsorted whole blood with TRIzol reagent; germline DNA came from the DNeasy Blood & Tissue kit. At the time of sampling, the patients had chronic HBV infection and had not received any treatment. About 4 milliliters of peripheral blood were collected into K2EDTA tubes before surgery. This entry is derived from a study of tumor-infiltrating lymphocytes in primary liver carcinoma (dated by TCRdb to between 2016 and 2019). For the wider study: Roughly five patients with histopathologically diagnosed primary liver carcinoma underwent surgical resection in China between 2015 and March 2016. Reproducibility between technical replicate repertoires was high, with correlation coefficients above 0.95 and mean shared-clone rates roughly 0.91. The five patients had tumors staged T1-T3 N0M0, with maximum diameters ranging from 4.2 to 10 cm. Each sample produced about 3.5 to 8 million productive TCRbeta reads, and read depth showed no significant difference between tissue types. Of the five patients, three men and two women aged 30 to 69 years, four had hepatocellular carcinoma and one had combined HCC and intrahepatic cholangiocarcinoma. The study combined TCRbeta repertoire sequencing, expression microarrays and whole-exome sequencing across five regions of each liver tumor, with adjacent normal tissue and blood. A total of about 35 specimens from 5 patients, comprising some 25 tumor regions, 5 adjacent noncancerous liver tissues and 5 peripheral blood samples, were covered by TCRbeta repertoire sequencing. The paper as a whole reports these results and caveats: Pairs of tumor regions showed greater repertoire overlap (mean approximately 35%) than tumor-adjacent pairs (approximately 17%) or tumor-blood pairs (roughly 15%), which is consistent with antigen-driven expansion. Because sequencing covered only the TCR beta chain and unpaired alpha chains were not captured, true repertoire diversity is likely underestimated. Bulk unsorted samples precluded comparing CD4+ and CD8+ T cell repertoires. The top 250 clones made up a significantly larger repertoire fraction in tumors than in blood (p = 0.039). With just a handful of patients in the study, the authors point out that the findings should be validated in a larger study.

Using a constant-region primer and ProtoScript II reverse transcriptase, TCRbeta-specific cDNA was reverse-transcribed from around 500 ng total RNA. Three nested multiplex PCR rounds, following a slightly modified ARM-PCR procedure, were used to build the TCRbeta libraries. The first two PCR rounds used multiplex TRBV1-TRBV30 forward primers with a Cbeta reverse primer, each for 10 cycles. Sample barcodes and Illumina adapters were added in a final 25-cycle PCR with Deep VentR polymerase. Before sequencing, amplicons of 200-500 bp were gel-purified using a QIAquick gel extraction kit. An Illumina HiSeq 2500 was used to sequence the TCRbeta amplicons with 250-bp paired-end reads. Regarding the original processing steps: Quality trimming of reads was performed with Trimmomatic v0.33, and paired reads were merged with FLASH v1.2.11 so that full CDR3 sequences could be recovered. MiGEC v1.2.1b assigned V, D and J germline segments to the rearranged TCRbeta sequences. Clonotype statistics and Shannon-Wiener diversity indices were calculated with VDJtools v1.0.0. Except for diversity analysis, only each sample's 250 most abundant clonotypes were used in subsequent analyses to reduce sampling bias. TCRdb passed the public sequencing reads through fastp at Q25 and MiXCR, retaining productive beta sequences. Here each entry gathers all rows of one CDR3 protein and keeps the most common genes and DNA. TCRdb, rather than the study authors, made the V and J calls. Here the sample has 150,000 to 200,000 distinct CDR3 sequences; over 50% occur a single time. The ten largest clones take up 65% to 80% of the sample.

Material for sequencing was peripheral blood. The sequence derives from a man aged 40-49 years with primary liver carcinoma and hepatitis B virus infection. The V gene is TRBV14 and the J gene is TRBJ2-3, with no D gene named confidently. The DNA sequence follows: TGTGCCAGCAGCCCCCAACCCTCAGATACGCAGTATTTT. Its coded protein is CASSPQPSDTQYF. With the rest looked up from the reference TRBV14 and TRBJ2-3 genes rather than sequenced, the full variable domain is EAGVTQFPSHSVIEKGQTVTLRCDPISGHDNLYWYRRVMGKEIKFLLHFVKESKQDESGMPNNRFLAERTGGTYSTLKVQPAELEDSGVYFCASSPQPSDTQYFGPGTRLTVL.